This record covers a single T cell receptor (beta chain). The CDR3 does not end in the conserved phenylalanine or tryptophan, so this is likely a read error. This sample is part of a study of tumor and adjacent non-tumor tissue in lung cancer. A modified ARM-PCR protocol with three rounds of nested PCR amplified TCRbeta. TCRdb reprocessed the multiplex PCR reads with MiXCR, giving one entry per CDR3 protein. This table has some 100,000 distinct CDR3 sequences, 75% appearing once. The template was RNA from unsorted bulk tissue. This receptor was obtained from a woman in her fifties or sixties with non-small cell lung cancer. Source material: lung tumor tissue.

CDR3 in amino acids: CASPRDSGQPQHL. Written as DNA, the CDR3 is TGTGCCAGCCCCCGGGACAGTGGTCAGCCCCAGCATCTT. The chain has TRBV11-2 and TRBJ1-5; 7 bases map to TRBD1. Germline V gives CDR1 SGHAT, CDR2 FQNNGV. There are 13 residues in the CDR3. J was trimmed by 6 bases and V by 8 bases; bases with no gene match: 7.